Detailed here is one TCR beta chain. This CDR3 is built from 12 residues. CDR1 and CDR2 from the germline V gene are MDHEN and SYDVKM. V was pared by 5 bases and J by 3 bases, with 6 bases between. This specimen belongs to a study of blood T cell repertoires in COVID-19. The overall study: COVID-19 samples, acute and convalescent, were from the United States, Italy and Spain.

Some clones are missing from TCRdb's copy, which holds only in-frame ones; the method was immunoSEQ multiplex PCR. The table includes 150,000 to 200,000 clones, about 86% detected once. Sequenced: peripheral blood. V is TRBV28 and J is TRBJ2-3; no definite D call. The source of this sequence is a man in his fifties or sixties with acute or convalescent COVID-19. The CDR3 spells CASSPMTDTQYF. The CDR3, as DNA: TGTGCCAGCAGTCCTATGACAGATACGCAGTATTTT. Drawing the rest from reference TRBV28 and TRBJ2-3, the complete variable domain is DVKVTQSSRYLVKRTGEKVFLECVQDMDHENMFWYRQDPGLGLRLIYFSYDVKMKEKGDIPEGYSVSREKKERFSLILESASTNQTSMYLCASSPMTDTQYFGPGTRLTVL.